Listed here are 15 T cell receptor beta chains from one sample, sequenced in a study of response to subunit inactivated influenza vaccine. MiXCR was run by TCRdb on the RT-PCR reads, yielding one entry per CDR3 protein. The data hold roughly 290,000 distinct CDR3 sequences, with about a fifth observed a single time. The specimen comprised PBMCs from blood, sampled 21 months after vaccination. Receptors were obtained from a man between 45 and 75 years old who received an inactivated influenza vaccine.

This chain uses TRBV18 with TRBJ2-7; 9 bases match TRBD1. The CDR3 extends over 14 amino acids. Trimming took 2 bases from V and 5 from J; bases not matched to a gene: 4. Germline loops: CDR1 KGHSH, CDR2 LQKENI. DNA for the CDR3: TGTGCCAGCTCACCAAGGACAGGGGACAACGAGCAGTACTTC. This gives the protein CASSPRTGDNEQYF.

The chain links TRBV20-1 to TRBJ1-5, with 7 positions matching TRBD1. There are 14 residues in the CDR3. Germline V gene data show CDR1 as DFQATT and CDR2 as SNEGSKA (reference sequence). Losses at the gene ends were 4 bases for V and 4 bases for J; bases not matched to a gene: 7. The CDR3 is CSATGGTANQPQHF. CDR3 DNA sequence: TGCAGTGCTACCGGGGGGACAGCTAATCAGCCCCAGCATTTT.

This clonotype was observed a few times. This CDR3 reads CASSPRGLRWGTDTQYF. The CDR3 nucleotides read TGTGCCAGCAGTCCTCGTGGGTTGAGGTGGGGCACAGATACGCAGTATTTT. J is TRBJ2-3 and V is TRBV28; D is undetermined. Germline CDR1 and CDR2: MDHEN and SYDVKM. Deletions cut 5 bases from V and 1 base from J, with 19 bases between. The CDR3 runs to 17 residues.

This clonotype has only a few counts. CDR3 region: CASSLPSLARGGNEQFF. The CDR3 DNA follows: TGTGCCAGCAGTCTTCCTTCGCTAGCGAGAGGGGGCAATGAGCAGTTCTTC. The chain is built from TRBV28 and TRBJ2-1; D may be TRBD1 or TRBD2 (6 bases each). V was trimmed by 5 bases and J by 6 bases, leaving 23 bases between them. The CDR3 extends over 17 amino acids. Germline CDR1 reads MDHEN; CDR2 reads SYDVKM.

This sequence joins TRBV7-9 and TRBJ2-2; maybe TRBD2 (5 bases). Germline V lookup: CDR1 SEHNR, CDR2 FQNEAQ (reference sequence). Trimming stripped 5 bases from V and 4 bases from J, with 11 bases between. This CDR3 comprises 14 residues. The CDR3 DNA sequence: TGTGCCAGCAGCCACCTAGGGAGCACCGGGGAGCTGTTTTTT. Its protein is CASSHLGSTGELFF.

The chain joins TRBV20-1 to TRBJ2-6; weak D call: TRBD1 (6 bases). The length of the CDR3 is 16 residues. Germline CDR1 and CDR2: DFQATT and SNEGSKA (reference sequence). V was shortened by 0 bases and J by 0 bases, with 9 bases between the two germline ends. The CDR3 loop is CSARDTTGSGANVLTF. Here the CDR3 DNA reads TGCAGTGCTAGAGATACGACAGGCTCTGGGGCCAACGTCCTGACTTTC.

V is TRBV6-5 and J is TRBJ2-2, with 7 bases identical to TRBD1. J gave up 3 bases and V 4 bases, and 11 bases lay outside the gene matches. CDR3 length: 17 amino acids. Germline values: CDR1 MNHEY, CDR2 SVGAGI. The CDR3 here is CASSSGTATLDTGELFF. The CDR3 DNA is TGTGCCAGCAGTTCCGGGACAGCCACCTTGGACACCGGGGAGCTGTTTTTT.

The chain combines TRBV6-1 with TRBJ1-1; 11 nucleotides align to TRBD1. The length of the CDR3 is 14 residues. CDR1 MNHNS and CDR2 SASEGT come from the germline V gene. With V trimmed by 5 bases and J by 6 bases, 5 bases remained unmatched. The CDR3 protein is CASSRGQGASEAFF. Here the CDR3 DNA reads TGTGCCAGCAGTCGAGGACAGGGGGCGTCTGAAGCTTTCTTT.

The chain recombines TRBV6-5 with TRBJ1-2, with TRBD1 identical over 10 bases. The CDR3 has 16 residues. Germline loops: CDR1 MNHEY, CDR2 SVGAGI. J lost 4 bases, V lost 3 bases, and 8 bases had no gene match. The CDR3 is CASSYGSGQGLYGYTF. The CDR3 DNA is TGTGCCAGCAGTTATGGGTCGGGACAGGGGCTCTATGGCTACACCTTC.

Turning to this clonotype: At one boundary the junction diverges from the germline segment, which might be a read error. This rearrangement joins TRBV4-1 to TRBJ2-7; TRBD2 matches at 7 bases. Germline assignment: CDR1 MGHRA and CDR2 YSYEKL. This CDR3 is 16 amino acids long. CDR3 bases: TGCGCCAGCAGCGCGCGAAGCCAGACTAGCTCCGACGAGCAGTACTTC. This gives the protein CASSARSQTSSDEQYF.

The V call is TRBV5-1, the J call TRBJ2-3; TRBD1 might be the D (5 bases). V gave up 0 bases and J gave up 4 bases, with 18 bases separating them. CDR3 length: 17 amino acids. CDR1 SGHRS and CDR2 YFSETQ come from the germline V gene. CDR3 residues: CASSLAGQPGPADTQYF. The DNA of the CDR3 is TGCGCCAGCAGCTTGGCCGGACAACCGGGTCCCGCAGATACGCAGTATTTT.

This clonotype was recorded many times. This rearrangement joins TRBV6-2 or TRBV6-3 to TRBJ1-6; TRBD1 agrees at 7 bases. V was clipped by 7 bases and J by 7 bases; unmatched bases: 7. The length of the CDR3 is 14 residues. Germline V gene sequence: CDR1 MNHEY, CDR2 SVGEGT. In DNA, the CDR3 is TGTGCCAGCACAGGGGGTCTTTGGAATTCACCCCTCCACTTT. Its translation is CASTGGLWNSPLHF.

In this sample, this clonotype turned up a few times. The rearrangement joins TRBV20-1 to TRBJ2-2; D may be TRBD2 (6 bases). The V end lost 3 bases, the J end lost 5 bases, and 13 bases lay between the germline ends. The CDR3 length is 14 residues. The germline V gene has CDR1 DFQATT and CDR2 SNEGSKA (reference sequence). The chain's CDR3 is CSASTGVWTGELFF. The CDR3 DNA reads TGCAGTGCTAGCACGGGGGTCTGGACCGGGGAGCTGTTTTTT.

V is TRBV20-1 and J is TRBJ2-1; the match to TRBD2 covers 9 bases. Looked up from germline, CDR1 is DFQATT and CDR2 is SNEGSKA (reference sequence). CDR3 size: 14 residues. V lost 4 bases, J lost 3 bases, and 4 bases stayed unmatched. CDR3 nucleotides: TGCAGTGCTACTAGCGGGGTATTCTACAATGAGCAGTTCTTC. Its translation: CSATSGVFYNEQFF.

This chain links TRBV29-1 with TRBJ1-1; the D gene is possibly TRBD1 (6 bases). The CDR3 loop spans 14 amino acids. Germline-derived CDR1 and CDR2 are SQVTM and ANQGSEA. With 4 bases removed from V and 1 base from J, the gap between germline ends came to 13 bases. CDR3: CSVAGTGSNTEAFF. DNA for the CDR3: TGCAGCGTTGCGGGAACAGGGTCGAACACTGAAGCTTTCTTT.